This T cell receptor (beta chain) comes out of a study of blood T cell repertoires in COVID-19. For the study at large: The samples span acute and convalescent COVID-19 from the United States, Italy and Spain.

Repertoires were generated with immunoSEQ multiplex PCR, while TCRdb's copy carries only in-frame clones and drops some. The data hold around 100,000 clones, with about 91% observed a single time. There are 12 residues in the CDR3. Germline V gives CDR1 SGHRS, CDR2 YFSETQ. Trimming cost V 0 bases and J 5 bases, with 6 bases left between them. The origin of this receptor is a human donor with active COVID-19. The donor label of this sample is uncertain. Sequenced sample: peripheral blood. The rearrangement uses TRBV5-1 and TRBJ2-7; unclear D gene. CDR3 in DNA: TGCGCCAGCAGCTTGGCCCCCAACGAGCAGTACTTC. Its protein product is CASSLAPNEQYF.